This T cell receptor beta chain derives from a study of shared clonotypes between healthy human individuals. As for the study in general: Plates per donor: three CD4 naive, three CD4 memory, two CD8 naive, one CD8 memory. The study's findings and limits: The low donor count limited represented genetic and exposure-history diversity.

For this clone: What it recognizes is unknown.

Investigators divided CD4+ cells into CD45RA+ naive and CD45RA-negative memory subsets. The input for sorted-subset replicate PCRs was approximately 190 ng DNA, 25,000 to 30,000 T cell genomes. Data came from immunoSEQ multiplex PCR; TCRdb stores just in-frame clones and leaves some out. The sample holds roughly 2 million clones; approximately 96% are singletons and the top ten take approximately 0.13%. This CDR3 is 18 amino acids long. The junction had 9 bases not matched to a gene; V was cut back by 2 bases and J by 1 base. Germline V lookup: CDR1 SGHRS, CDR2 YFSETQ. The chain carries TRBV5-1 and TRBJ2-2; 9 nucleotides line up with TRBD1. Material: naive CD4+ T cells sorted from blood. Subset here: CD45RA+ positively selected. The source is a man aged 18-30 years in good health. CDR3 DNA sequence: TGCGCCAGCAGCTTTACTACATGGACAGGGGAGAACACCGGGGAGCTGTTTTTT. This gives the protein CASSFTTWTGENTGELFF. Complete variable domain (other parts from reference TRBV5-1 and TRBJ2-2): KAGVTQTPRYLIKTRGQQVTLSCSPISGHRSVSWYQQTPGQGLQFLFEYFSETQRNKGNFPGRFSGRQFSNSRSEMNVSTLELGDSALYLCASSFTTWTGENTGELFFGEGSRLTVL.